The 9 T cell receptor beta chains reported below all come from one sample, sequenced in a study of blood T cells in healthy people across ages. Sample-barcoded 5' priming and a J-beta primer mix drove a second PCR of roughly 7 to 11 cycles. TCRdb itself ran the 5' RACE reads through MiXCR, one entry per CDR3 protein. This table holds roughly 1,500,000 distinct CDR3 sequences, 40% to 50% found once. The sample consisted of blood. These receptors were obtained from a young woman in good health.

This clonotype has just a few counts. This rearrangement joins TRBV10-3 to TRBJ2-7, with TRBD2 as a possible D gene (6 bases). The CDR3 has 16 residues. V lost 0 bases to trimming and J lost 7 bases, with 19 bases between them. Looked up from germline, CDR1 is ENHRY and CDR2 is SYGVKD. CDR3 DNA sequence: TGTGCCATCAGTGAGTCGACCGGGACTGGGATCGGGGAGCAGTACTTC. Amino acid sequence: CAISESTGTGIGEQYF.

The chain recombines TRBV20-1 with TRBJ2-1; the D is unclear. Germline assignment: CDR1 DFQATT and CDR2 SNEGSKA (reference sequence). V was trimmed by 4 bases and J by 0 bases, leaving 7 bases between them. CDR3 size: 13 residues. This chain's CDR3 is CSAMSSSYNEQFF. The DNA for the CDR3 is TGCAGTGCTATGTCGAGCTCCTACAATGAGCAGTTCTTC.

The chain joins TRBV20-1 to TRBJ2-7, with D tentatively TRBD2 (5 bases). CDR1 is DFQATT and CDR2 is SNEGSKA in the germline V gene (reference sequence). V gave up 3 bases and J gave up 7 bases, with 19 bases separating them. The CDR3 is 14 amino acids. The CDR3 protein is CSASTSLTYNEQYF. The CDR3 DNA reads TGCAGTGCTAGCACTAGTTTAACCTACAATGAGCAGTACTTC.

This sequence joins TRBV6-2 or TRBV6-3 and TRBJ2-2; perhaps TRBD2 as D (6 bases). CDR1 and CDR2 (germline): MNHEY, SVGEGT. The V end was cut by 6 bases, the J end by 6 bases, with 14 bases between. The CDR3 totals 14 residues. The CDR3 region is CASSTIGGPGELFF. The CDR3 DNA follows: TGTGCCAGCAGCACTATCGGGGGACCCGGGGAGCTGTTTTTT.

This clonotype was counted many times. The V and J genes are TRBV29-1 and TRBJ2-4; D may be TRBD1 (5 bases). The germline V gene encodes CDR1 SQVTM and CDR2 ANQGSEA. The CDR3 runs 13 residues. Between the trimmed V and J ends, which lost 6 bases and 0 bases, there was a span of 9 bases. The CDR3 nucleotides are TGCAGCGTAACAGGTCTAGCCAAAAACATTCAGTACTTC. It specifies CSVTGLAKNIQYF.

The V and J genes are TRBV28 and TRBJ1-5; D is undetermined. Trimming left V 6 bases short and J 0 bases short, with 9 bases between. The germline V gene has CDR1 MDHEN and CDR2 SYDVKM. This CDR3 region has 14 residues. CDR3 bases: TGTGCCAGCAGCTACCTCCTTAGCAATCAGCCCCAGCATTTT. Translating it yields CASSYLLSNQPQHF.

This clonotype was found a few times. J is TRBJ2-6 and V is TRBV7-2, with D tentatively TRBD2 (7 bases). Germline V gene data show CDR1 as SGHTA and CDR2 as FQGNSA. V lost 6 bases to trimming and J lost 0 bases, with 9 bases between them. The CDR3 spans 15 residues. The CDR3 coding sequence is TGTGCCAGCAGTAGGGGGGGCTCTGGGGCCAACGTCCTGACTTTC. Protein product: CASSRGGSGANVLTF. The whole variable domain, filled in from reference TRBV7-2 and TRBJ2-6, reads GAGVSQSPSNKVTEKGKDVELRCDPISGHTALYWYRQSLGQGLEFLIYFQGNSAPDKSGLPSDRFSAERTGGSVSTLTIQRTQQEDSAVYLCASSRGGSGANVLTFGAGSRLTVL.

This sequence joins TRBV4-1 and TRBJ1-2; D is ambiguous. Germline V gene data show CDR1 as MGHRA and CDR2 as YSYEKL. The length of the CDR3 is 11 residues. Between the trimmed V and J ends, which lost 0 bases and 10 bases, there was a span of 6 bases. This CDR3 reads CASSQESDYTF. The CDR3 DNA is TGCGCCAGCAGCCAAGAGAGTGACTACACCTTC.

The chain employs TRBV4-1 and TRBJ1-2, with 10 bases matching TRBD1. The CDR3 is made up of 13 amino acids. Germline loops: CDR1 MGHRA, CDR2 YSYEKL. V gave up 6 bases and J gave up 6 bases; unmatched junction bases: 4. In DNA, the CDR3 is TGCGCCAGCAGGCAGACAGGGGGCCATGGCTACACCTTC. Residues: CASRQTGGHGYTF.